This TCR beta chain was documented in a study of PD-L1 blockade in urothelial cancer. Study overall: Every 3 weeks, patients received intravenous atezolizumab 1,200 mg, beginning 2014.

What went into each PCR as a spike was synthetic TCR analog templates. Sequencing was performed with immunoSEQ multiplex PCR; in TCRdb, only in-frame clones are kept and a portion is missing. Of approximately 25,000 clones in the sample, approximately 86% were seen once. The ends lost 6 bases at V and 6 bases at J; junction bases unmatched: 8. The germline V gene encodes CDR1 MNHNS and CDR2 SASEGT. The CDR3 extends over 14 amino acids. The time point denotes: peripheral blood 6 weeks after treatment start. Each individual provided 1 to 8 samples (taken pretreatment and on-treatment). This clonotype was sampled from a man in his 70s with urothelial cancer. Sequencing was performed on PBMCs, taken around atezolizumab (anti-PD-L1) treatment. The rearrangement joins TRBV6-1 to TRBJ1-5; TRBD1 aligns across 7 bases. The chain's CDR3 is CASSEGASRQPQHF. The CDR3 nucleotides are TGTGCCAGCAGCGAGGGGGCGAGTCGTCAGCCCCAGCATTTT.